The text below deals with one T cell receptor beta chain. The V gene's germline CDR1 is MNHEY and CDR2 SVGAGI. Trimming pared 4 bases from V and 1 base from J, leaving 7 bases between. The CDR3 is made up of 13 amino acids. In the authors' methods: Using reference gene primer amplification, nucleated cell counts were estimated. Data came from immunoSEQ multiplex PCR; TCRdb stores just in-frame clones and leaves some out. Clonal size and the V and J genes are those of that table, whereas D and trimming came from the DNA. The sample holds under 200,000 clones, roughly 86% seen once. The source of the sample is a study of blood T cell repertoires in COVID-19.

This chain links TRBV6-5 with TRBJ1-2, with D maybe TRBD1 (5 bases). Sequencing input: peripheral blood. The origin of this receptor is a man in his sixties with COVID-19, enrolled during active disease. The CDR3 region is CASSSGDNYGYTF. The CDR3 bases are TGTGCCAGCAGTTCGGGGGATAACTATGGCTACACCTTC.